The 14 T cell receptor beta chains in this list originate from one sample, sequenced in a study of blood T cell repertoires in COVID-19. Data came from immunoSEQ multiplex PCR; TCRdb stores just in-frame clones and leaves some out. Of some 300,000 clones listed, roughly 89% are singletons. The sequencing sample was made of peripheral blood. Every receptor here comes from a woman in her thirties with COVID-19, enrolled during active disease.

This clone has a single count. The CDR3 nucleotides read TGTGCCAGCCAACGGGAGGGGGCCGGGGAGCTGTTTTTT. Translating it yields CASQREGAGELFF. V usage is TRBV2 and J usage is TRBJ2-2, with 8 bases lining up with TRBD2. Looked up from germline, CDR1 is SNHLY and CDR2 is FYNNEI. This CDR3 has 13 residues. V lost 8 bases to trimming and J lost 6 bases; unmatched junction nucleotides: 5. Full variable domain (rest looked up from reference TRBV2 and TRBJ2-2): EPEVTQTPSHQVTQMGQEVILRCVPISNHLYFYWYRQILGQKVEFLVSFYNNEISEKSEIFDDQFSVERPDGSNFTLKIRSTKLEDSAMYFCASQREGAGELFFGEGSRLTVL.

This sequence joins TRBV6-5 and TRBJ1-1, with 8 positions matching TRBD1. The CDR3 loop spans 14 amino acids. CDR1 MNHEY and CDR2 SVGAGI come from the germline V gene. After removal of 8 bases from V and 7 bases from J, the junction contained 12 bases not matched to a gene. CDR3 in amino acids: CASARFRQGREAFF. CDR3 bases: TGTGCCAGCGCACGATTTAGACAGGGGCGTGAAGCTTTCTTT.

In this sample, this clone turned up once. The chain combines TRBV6-5 with TRBJ1-6; D is ambiguous. With 6 bases removed from V and 4 bases from J, the gap between germline ends came to 7 bases. The germline V gene has CDR1 MNHEY and CDR2 SVGAGI. This CDR3 has 13 amino acids. The CDR3 DNA is TGTGCCAGCAGCCGAGAATATAATTCACCCCTCCACTTT. Its protein product is CASSREYNSPLHF.

This chain connects TRBV20-1 to TRBJ2-3; D is uncertain. Germline-derived CDR1 and CDR2 are DFQATT and SNEGSKA (reference sequence). There are 11 residues in the CDR3. The V end was cut by 6 bases, the J end by 3 bases, with 7 bases between. The CDR3 region is CSAIRTDTQYF. Written as DNA, the CDR3 is TGCAGTGCCATACGGACAGATACGCAGTATTTT.

This rearrangement joins TRBV7-2 to TRBJ1-5; D is uncertain. Trimming took 1 base from V and 3 from J, leaving 7 bases between them. CDR3 length equals 14 residues. The germline V gene encodes CDR1 SGHTA and CDR2 FQGNSA. CDR3 loop: CASSLGGFNQPQHF. CDR3 nucleotide sequence: TGTGCCAGCAGCTTAGGAGGGTTCAATCAGCCCCAGCATTTT.

V gene TRBV9 combines with J gene TRBJ2-1, with D perhaps matching TRBD1 (5 bases). V lost 5 bases and J lost 0, with 6 bases in between. The CDR3 is made up of 13 amino acids. Germline CDR1 SGDLS, CDR2 YYNGEE. The CDR3 region has the DNA TGTGCCAGCAGTCAGGGCTCCTACAATGAGCAGTTCTTC. Translating gives CASSQGSYNEQFF.

The CDR3 coding sequence is TGTGCCAGCAGCCAAGATCCCGGACTCGGGCCCCAGCATTTT. Translated: CASSQDPGLGPQHF. The chain employs TRBV3-1 (or the pseudogene TRBV3-2) and TRBJ1-5, with D uncertain. In germline, CDR1 is LGHDT, CDR2 YNNKEL (reference sequence). Trimming left V 0 bases short and J 9 bases short, with 12 bases between. The CDR3 loop spans 14 amino acids.

This sequence joins TRBV6-5 and TRBJ2-1, with 8 bases lining up with TRBD2. The germline V gene has CDR1 MNHEY and CDR2 SVGAGI. The CDR3 spans 16 residues. The ends lost 0 bases at V and 3 bases at J; junction bases unmatched: 4. CDR3 in amino acids: CASSYSTGGDYNEQFF. Here the CDR3 DNA reads TGTGCCAGCAGTTACTCGACCGGGGGGGACTACAATGAGCAGTTCTTC.

The chain joins TRBV11-3 to TRBJ2-2; weak D call: TRBD2 (7 bases). The length of the CDR3 is 17 residues. CDR1 and CDR2 from the germline V gene are SGHNT and YENEEA. Trimming removed 3 bases from V and 0 bases from J, with 14 bases in between. The CDR3 region is CASSFNPGGANTGELFF. CDR3 nucleotide sequence: TGTGCCAGCAGCTTTAATCCGGGGGGCGCGAACACCGGGGAGCTGTTTTTT.

The chain has TRBV19 and TRBJ1-2; 7 bases line up with TRBD1. The germline CDR1 and CDR2 sequences are LNHDA and SQIVND (reference sequence). The ends lost 5 bases at V and 4 bases at J; junction bases unmatched: 25. This CDR3 region has 20 residues. DNA for the CDR3: TGTGCCAGTAGTCTGGACCCGAGTGGACAGGCCTCTGGGGAGGTCTATGGCTACACCTTC. This encodes CASSLDPSGQASGEVYGYTF.

This chain links TRBV28 with TRBJ1-2; 12 nucleotides line up with TRBD1. CDR1 is MDHEN and CDR2 is SYDVKM in the germline V gene. V lost 5 bases to trimming and J lost 4 bases; unmatched junction nucleotides: 11. The CDR3 has 17 residues. The CDR3, as DNA: TGTGCCAGCAGTCCTACCGGGACAGGGGGCCGTTTCTATGGCTACACCTTC. Protein: CASSPTGTGGRFYGYTF.

The CDR3 DNA reads TGTGCCAGCAGCGGAGTCGAGGGACAGGGGGTTCCTTCCCATGAAAAACTGTTTTTT. Protein: CASSGVEGQGVPSHEKLFF. The rearrangement uses TRBV9 and TRBJ1-4; 11 bases line up with TRBD1. J lost 6 bases, V lost 3 bases, and 16 bases had no gene match. This CDR3 region has 19 residues. The germline CDR1 and CDR2 sequences are SGDLS and YYNGEE.

The genes are TRBV5-6 and TRBJ1-5, with 10 bases identical to TRBD1. This CDR3 has 15 amino acids. Germline CDR1 and CDR2: SGHDT and YYEEEE. With 4 bases clipped from V and 4 bases from J, the junction kept 5 bases outside the gene matches. CDR3: CASSTSGQGNQPQHF. Written as DNA, the CDR3 is TGTGCCAGCAGCACCTCGGGACAGGGGAATCAGCCCCAGCATTTT. The full variable domain, completed using reference TRBV5-6 and TRBJ1-5, is DAGVTQSPTHLIKTRGQQVTLRCSPKSGHDTVSWYQQALGQGPQFIFQYYEEEERQRGNFPDRFSGHQFPNYSSELNVNALLLGDSALYLCASSTSGQGNQPQHFGDGTRLSIL.

The chain recombines TRBV3-1 (or the pseudogene TRBV3-2) with TRBJ1-1, with D hard to call. CDR3 length equals 15 residues. Per the germline V gene, CDR1 is LGHDT and CDR2 is YNNKEL (reference sequence). V was clipped by 3 bases and J by 4 bases, with 15 bases between them. In DNA, the CDR3 is TGTGCCAGCAGCCAGCCGTCGGGGAAAAGCACTGAAGCTTTCTTT. This translates into CASSQPSGKSTEAFF.